A single sample is the source of the 15 T cell receptor beta chains below, sequenced in a study of naive and memory T cell subsets. Noted treatment: skin biopsy from PPD injection site in Mantoux-positive individual. An oligonucleotide containing a UMI was ligated to the 3' end of TCR cDNA. Ligated cDNA underwent four rounds of PCR with nested alpha and beta constant region primers and SP2. From the UMI-ligation and nested PCR reads, TCRdb called clonotypes with MiXCR, one entry per CDR3 protein. Of 20,000 to 25,000 distinct CDR3 sequences in the sample, approximately 5.7% were seen once. Sequencing used skin, obtained from a tuberculin skin test site. These receptors all come from an adult in good health.

This clonotype was recorded a few times. CDR3 protein: CASSYGGQEKSYEQYF. The DNA for the CDR3 is TGTGCCAGCAGTTACGGGGGACAGGAGAAAAGCTACGAGCAGTACTTC. The chain is built from TRBV6-5 and TRBJ2-7; TRBD1 aligns across 8 bases. V lost 2 bases to trimming and J lost 3 bases; unmatched junction nucleotides: 9. The CDR3 consists of 16 residues. Per the germline V gene, CDR1 is MNHEY and CDR2 is SVGAGI.

The chain recombines TRBV3-1 with TRBJ1-1; D might be TRBD1 (5 bases). The CDR3 is 15 amino acids. Per germline, CDR1 LGHDT and CDR2 YNNKEL (reference sequence). Trimming left V 6 bases short and J 11 bases short, with 25 bases between. CDR3 sequence: CASRSRGGSSFGAFF. The CDR3 DNA follows: TGTGCCAGCAGATCTCGGGGGGGTAGCTCATTCGGCGCTTTCTTT.

There are many counts of this clonotype. The CDR3: CASSLVSKNIQYF. CDR3 nucleotides: TGCGCCAGCAGCTTGGTGTCCAAAAACATTCAGTACTTC. This chain connects TRBV5-1 to TRBJ2-4; no firm D call. V lost 0 bases, J lost 2 bases, and 3 bases lay in between. The CDR3 is 13 amino acids. CDR1 and CDR2 (germline): SGHRS, YFSETQ.

This clonotype has a handful of counts. V usage is TRBV6-2 or TRBV6-3 and J usage is TRBJ2-3; TRBD1 matches at 8 bases. Germline lookup yields CDR1 MNHEY and CDR2 SVGEGT. With 6 bases clipped from V and 2 bases from J, the junction kept 7 bases outside the gene matches. The CDR3 loop spans 15 amino acids. In nucleotides, the CDR3 is TGTGCCAGCAGCGACAGGGGCGGCTACACAGATACGCAGTATTTT. Translation gives CASSDRGGYTDTQYF.

This clonotype was observed a few times. V is TRBV6-2 or TRBV6-3 and J is TRBJ1-4; D unclear. The CDR3 loop spans 11 amino acids. Per germline, CDR1 MNHEY and CDR2 SVGEGT. Trimming took off 2 bases at V and 8 bases at J, with 3 bases between the two ends. The CDR3 region is CASSYREKLFF. CDR3 bases: TGTGCCAGCAGTTACAGGGAAAAACTGTTTTTT.

This clonotype was detected ten times or more. V gene TRBV12-3 or TRBV12-4 combines with J gene TRBJ1-3, with D possibly matching TRBD1 (6 bases). Trimming shortened V by 5 bases and J by 4 bases, and 15 bases separated the two germline ends. This CDR3 comprises 15 residues. The CDR3 nucleotides are TGTGCCAGCAGTGTAAGGGGGGGCGCGGGAAACACCATATATTTT. Its translation: CASSVRGGAGNTIYF.

This clonotype was seen many times. The chain couples TRBV29-1 to TRBJ1-1, with 8 bases fitting TRBD1. Germline lookup yields CDR1 SQVTM and CDR2 ANQGSEA. V was pared by 7 bases and J by 5 bases, with 3 bases of the junction left unmatched. The CDR3 totals 11 residues. Here the CDR3 reads CSGTGNTEAFF. CDR3 sequence (DNA): TGCAGCGGGACAGGGAATACTGAAGCTTTCTTT.

This clonotype was seen a few times. The chain joins TRBV28 to TRBJ2-2; 7 positions match TRBD2. The CDR3 contains 14 residues. The ends lost 8 bases at V and 4 bases at J; junction bases unmatched: 7. In germline, CDR1 is MDHEN, CDR2 SYDVKM. For the CDR3, the DNA is TGTGCCAGCTTTGGGGGGGGGTCCACCGGGGAGCTGTTTTTT. It specifies CASFGGGSTGELFF.

This clonotype occurred a few times. The rearrangement links TRBV7-6 to TRBJ1-1, with a possible D match to TRBD1 (6 bases). The CDR3 spans 16 residues. CDR1 is SGHVS and CDR2 is FNYEAQ in the germline V gene. Trimming took 2 bases from V and 0 from J, leaving 13 bases between them. CDR3 DNA: TGTGCCAGCAGCTTAAGAACGGGACACTTGAACACTGAAGCTTTCTTT. It encodes CASSLRTGHLNTEAFF.

This clonotype came up many times. J is TRBJ2-7 and V is TRBV6-1; 12 bases are shared with TRBD2. The CDR3 spans 14 residues. The junction had 7 bases not matched to a gene; V was cut back by 4 bases and J by 9 bases. Per the germline V gene, CDR1 is MNHNS and CDR2 is SASEGT. DNA of the CDR3: TGTGCCAGCAGTGGGACTAGCGGGAATACGGTGCAGTACTTC. It is translated as CASSGTSGNTVQYF.

In its sample, this clonotype was seen many times. The J gene is TRBJ2-7, the V gene TRBV7-9; the D is unclear. Germline CDR1 and CDR2: SEHNR and FQNEAQ (reference sequence). V was clipped by 1 base and J by 4 bases, with 11 bases between them. This CDR3 has 14 amino acids. The CDR3 sequence is CASSLGAYGYEQYF. The DNA for the CDR3 is TGTGCCAGCAGCTTAGGCGCCTATGGATACGAGCAGTACTTC.

The gene calls are TRBV24-1 and TRBJ2-5, with TRBD1 matching 7 bases. CDR3 length: 16 amino acids. CDR1 is KGHDR and CDR2 is SFDVKD in the germline V gene. J gave up 3 bases and V 4 bases, and 10 bases lay outside the gene matches. The DNA for the CDR3 is TGTGCCACCAGTGACCCAACAGGGGACCGTGAAGAGACCCAGTACTTC. Its protein product is CATSDPTGDREETQYF.

A few counts support this clonotype. V and J are TRBV6-1 and TRBJ1-1; perhaps TRBD1 as D (6 bases). Germline CDR1 is MNHNS and CDR2 is SASEGT. The CDR3 loop spans 14 amino acids. V was clipped by 6 bases and J by 4 bases, with 15 bases between them. The CDR3 loop is CASSSGVRGTEAFF. For the CDR3, the DNA is TGTGCCAGCAGCTCAGGGGTACGGGGCACTGAAGCTTTCTTT.

This clonotype was recorded at least ten times. The chain joins TRBV5-1 to TRBJ2-7; the D is unclear. This CDR3 is built from 11 residues. The V and J ends lost 3 bases and 5 bases respectively, with 6 bases between them. Germline V CDR1 and CDR2: SGHRS, YFSETQ. CDR3 nucleotide sequence: TGCGCCAGCAGCTCTGCCCACGAGCAGTACTTC. The encoded protein is CASSSAHEQYF.

Ten or more counts support this clonotype. This sequence joins TRBV29-1 and TRBJ2-7; 10 bases map to TRBD2. Germline V gene sequence: CDR1 SQVTM, CDR2 ANQGSEA. The CDR3 totals 13 residues. The ends lost 4 bases at V and 4 bases at J; junction bases unmatched: 4. CDR3: CSVALAGFYEQYF. The CDR3 DNA is TGCAGCGTTGCACTAGCGGGATTTTACGAGCAGTACTTC.